One T cell receptor beta chain is described in this entry. Its antigen remains unknown. Clones were read by immunoSEQ multiplex PCR, and TCRdb kept only the in-frame ones, dropping some. The sample yields tens of thousands of clones, roughly nine tenths seen once. The sample originates from a study of OX40 agonist ivuxolimab in advanced cancers. Study-level background: Enrolled patients in dose escalation had cancers that were hepatocellular carcinoma, melanoma, renal cell or head and neck cancer. Treatment received earlier with anti-PD-1, anti-PD-L1 or anti-CTLA-4 agents was allowed, and 40% had some. Study-wide results and limits: On average, CD8+ T cells showed a greater number of expanded clones than CD4+. Specificity for antigen went undetermined in the expanded peripheral T cells.

Trimming stripped 7 bases from V and 0 bases from J, with 18 bases between. Germline CDR1 and CDR2: SGHRS and YFSETQ. The CDR3 length is 16 residues. The V and J genes are TRBV5-1 and TRBJ2-3; possibly TRBD1 or TRBD2 for D (5 bases each). Sequenced here: CD4+ or CD8+ T cells sorted from blood, sampled in a trial of the OX40 agonist ivuxolimab. The sequence came from an adult with an advanced solid tumor such as melanoma, head and neck, liver or kidney cancer. This chain's CDR3 is CASCLGTVTSTDTQYF. As DNA, the CDR3 is TGCGCCAGCTGCCTTGGGACGGTTACTAGCACAGATACGCAGTATTTT.